This is a list of T cell receptor beta chains from one sample in a study of T cells in Graves' hyperthyroidism and ophthalmopathy. TCRdb reprocessed the multiplex PCR reads with MiXCR, giving one entry per CDR3 protein. The data contain around 580,000 distinct CDR3 sequences, 40% to 55% of them seen just once; the ten biggest clones take up about 8.3%. Sequences were obtained from peripheral blood or thyroid tissue (not recorded which). All receptors derive from a woman between 18 and 29 years old with Graves' hyperthyroidism. The CDR3 runs from the conserved cysteine through the conserved F or W. The D gene is left open where the match is weak. The size field is filled for only some rows; it gives once, few, many or a size class.

clone size: many
J gene: TRBJ1-2
V gene: TRBV12-5
D gene: NA
CDR3 protein: CASGFGLADYGYTF
CDR3 DNA: TGTGCTAGTGGTTTCGGCCTCGCGGACTATGGCTACACCTTC

clone size: many
J gene: TRBJ2-7
V gene: TRBV10-3
D gene: NA
CDR3 protein: CAIRSASSYEQYF
CDR3 DNA: TGTGCCATCAGGAGCGCGAGCTCCTACGAGCAGTACTTC

clone size: NA
J gene: TRBJ1-2
V gene: TRBV12-3/TRBV12-4
D gene: TRBD1
CDR3 protein: CASSLGQASNYGYTF
CDR3 DNA: TGTGCCAGCAGTTTGGGACAGGCTTCTAACTATGGCTACACCTTC

clone size: NA
J gene: TRBJ2-7
V gene: TRBV2
D gene: TRBD1
CDR3 protein: CASPGTGGIDEQYF
CDR3 DNA: TGTGCCAGCCCTGGGACAGGGGGCATCGACGAGCAGTACTTC

clone size: NA
J gene: TRBJ2-6
V gene: TRBV7-9
D gene: TRBD2
CDR3 protein: CASSPGTSVLTF
CDR3 DNA: TGTGCCAGCAGTCCCGGGACTAGCGTCCTGACTTTC

clone size: many
J gene: TRBJ2-7
V gene: TRBV6-5
D gene: NA
CDR3 protein: CASSEALGPYEQYF
CDR3 DNA: TGTGCCAGCAGTGAAGCGCTCGGGCCCTACGAGCAGTACTTC

clone size: many
J gene: TRBJ1-1
V gene: TRBV24-1
D gene: NA
CDR3 protein: CATRGGAGTEAFF
CDR3 DNA: TGTGCCACCAGAGGGGGGGCAGGCACTGAAGCTTTCTTT

clone size: once
J gene: TRBJ1-2
V gene: TRBV20-1
D gene: TRBD1
CDR3 protein: CSARAGQGLGGYTF
CDR3 DNA: TGCAGTGCTAGAGCCGGACAGGGGCTCGGAGGCTACACCTTC

clone size: NA
J gene: TRBJ2-7
V gene: TRBV6-6
D gene: NA
CDR3 protein: CASSAGPGKFSYEQYF
CDR3 DNA: TGTGCCAGCAGTGCTGGACCAGGGAAATTCAGCTACGAGCAGTACTTC

clone size: many
J gene: TRBJ1-2
V gene: TRBV11-2
D gene: NA
CDR3 protein: CASSHYDRNGYTF
CDR3 DNA: TGTGCCAGCAGCCATTATGACAGAAATGGCTACACCTTC

clone size: many
J gene: TRBJ2-7
V gene: TRBV29-1
D gene: TRBD1
CDR3 protein: CSVGQGAGYEQYF
CDR3 DNA: TGCAGCGTTGGACAGGGAGCCGGATACGAGCAGTACTTC

clone size: many
J gene: TRBJ2-7
V gene: TRBV5-1
D gene: TRBD1
CDR3 protein: CASSQLDRGDSYEQYF
CDR3 DNA: TGCGCCAGCAGCCAACTGGACAGGGGGGACTCCTACGAGCAGTACTTC

clone size: many
J gene: TRBJ2-2
V gene: TRBV7-9
D gene: NA
CDR3 protein: CASSDGRANTGELFF
CDR3 DNA: TGTGCCAGCAGCGATGGCCGGGCGAACACCGGGGAGCTGTTTTTT

clone size: NA
J gene: TRBJ2-1
V gene: TRBV29-1
D gene: NA
CDR3 protein: CSAFDEYDNEQFF
CDR3 DNA: TGCAGCGCTTTCGACGAATATGACAATGAGCAGTTCTTC

clone size: many
J gene: TRBJ1-2
V gene: TRBV29-1
D gene: NA
CDR3 protein: CSVEDIGYGYGYTF
CDR3 DNA: TGCAGCGTTGAAGATATCGGGTACGGCTATGGCTACACCTTC

clone size: NA
J gene: TRBJ1-2
V gene: TRBV7-9
D gene: NA
CDR3 protein: CASSLSDGTIYTF
CDR3 DNA: TGTGCCAGCAGCCTATCGGACGGGACTATCTACACCTTC

clone size: NA
J gene: TRBJ2-7
V gene: TRBV7-6
D gene: TRBD2
CDR3 protein: CAVFLAGGGEQYF
CDR3 DNA: TGTGCCGTGTTTCTAGCGGGAGGGGGCGAGCAGTACTTC

clone size: once
J gene: TRBJ2-7
V gene: TRBV20-1
D gene: TRBD1
CDR3 protein: CSAITGVGGEQYF
CDR3 DNA: TGCAGTGCCATAACAGGGGTTGGAGGCGAGCAGTACTTC

clone size: NA
J gene: TRBJ2-7
V gene: TRBV7-9
D gene: NA
CDR3 protein: CASSRDDYMKQYF
CDR3 DNA: TGTGCCAGCAGCAGGGACGATTACATGAAGCAGTACTTC

clone size: NA
J gene: TRBJ2-2
V gene: TRBV7-6
D gene: NA
CDR3 protein: CASRRDSGLGYTGELFF
CDR3 DNA: TGTGCCAGCAGAAGGGACTCCGGGTTAGGCTACACCGGGGAGCTGTTTTTT